This T cell receptor (beta chain) was retrieved from a study of Ad26.COV2.S vaccination and SARS-CoV-2 variants (dated by TCRdb to the early 2020s). As for the study more broadly: Vaccine-arm donors were drawn from COV1001, a multicentre, randomized, double-blind, placebo-controlled phase I-IIa trial of Ad26.COV2.S in healthy adults. Ad26.COV2.S was administered intramuscularly at a dose of 5x10^10 or 1x10^11 viral particles, either as one shot or as two shots given 56 days apart. Trial participants were randomized into five groups of five, in which low-dose or high-dose Ad26.COV2.S was given once or twice, or placebo was given on both occasions. The TCR-sequenced set comprised approximately 32 samples: some 20 Ad26.COV2.S vaccine recipients, 5 placebo recipients and 8 SARS-CoV-2 convalescent individuals. TCRbeta repertoire sequencing was used to assess the specificity and breadth of SARS-CoV-2-reactive T cell receptors after Ad26.COV2.S vaccination. Investigators did not know the trial group allocation while performing experiments and assessing outcomes. Overall study results and their limits: Ad26.COV2.S recipients had higher spike-specific TCR breadth than placebo recipients (P = 0.0014). Non-spike TCR breadth was comparable between vaccine and placebo recipients, consistent with the vaccine containing only spike. The authors noted that the TCR breadth and depth analyses may have underestimated total T cell responses. The study lacked the statistical power to compare responses across vaccine doses or regimens. After vaccination, substantial breadth of spike-specific CD8+ and CD4+ T cell responses was reported.

From its cysteine to its phenylalanine, the CDR3 spans 14 amino acids. Of the read, only the CDR3 DNA is kept; its 42 bases are in frame from base 1. The germline V gene gives CDR1 as SGDLS and CDR2 as YYNGEE. Trimming costs V 4 bases and J 6 bases, and their ends lie 15 bases apart. About this clone itself: Which antigen it targets is not known. No base quality information exists; no much larger clone differs at one position.

Explained via the paper, the treatment or condition label denotes: 15 to 20 received Ad26.COV2.S at low or high dose, single or two shots; about five received placebo; per-sample allocation not given. Repertoires of vaccine and placebo recipients were sequenced from samples taken on day 63 after the first injection. Cohort 1b enrolled some 25 adults aged 18-55 years at a single site in Boston, USA, between 29 July and 7 August 2020. As a vaccine, Ad26.COV2.S was a replication-incompetent adenovirus type 26 vector that expressed a prefusion-stabilized SARS-CoV-2 spike protein derived from the original Wuhan strain. TCRbeta CDR3 regions were sequenced with the immunoSEQ Assay. After extraction, genomic DNA underwent amplification by bias-controlled multiplex PCR, followed by high-throughput sequencing. The study's processing was this. Collapsing and filtering of sequences were performed to quantify the absolute abundance of each unique TCRbeta CDR3 region. Usable DNA was measured by amplifying reference genes present in all nucleated cells, and TCRbeta template counts were normalized to that usable DNA to estimate T cell fraction. Repertoire TCRs were annotated as SARS-CoV-2-specific by exact matching of V gene, CDR3 amino acid sequence and J gene to a known reactive TCR set. The reference SARS-CoV-2 TCR set came from MIRA and was filtered for enrichment in COVID-19-positive ImmuneCODE repertoires, removing public or cross-reactive TCRs. Based on the MIRA antigens, annotated TCRs were further analysed at the level of specific ORF or position within ORF. Depth was the summed frequency of annotated unique rearrangements, while breadth was defined as annotated unique rearrangements over total unique productive rearrangements. TCR breadth was compared between groups using two-sided Wilcoxon rank-sum tests. TCRdb re-hosts the immuneACCESS table, in-frame sequences only. Its copies lack some clones; in the studies checked, an unresolved V gene accounts for under half of them, and the cause for the rest is not known. V, J and clone size derive from that table, while D and trimming were established from the DNA sequence. The sample records roughly 380,000 clones, 85% to 90% of which are singletons. Of the sample, 3.6% falls within the top ten clones.

The rearranged segments are TRBV9 and TRBJ2-3; tentative D gene TRBD2, with 6 bases matching. The source is a person aged 18-65 years who received the Ad26.COV2.S COVID-19 vaccine or a placebo. The sample in question was peripheral blood, obtained in a trial of Ad26.COV2.S vaccine versus placebo. The CDR3 region: CASSFTREVDTQYF. The DNA is as follows: TGTGCCAGCAGCTTCACGCGGGAAGTGGATACGCAGTATTTT.